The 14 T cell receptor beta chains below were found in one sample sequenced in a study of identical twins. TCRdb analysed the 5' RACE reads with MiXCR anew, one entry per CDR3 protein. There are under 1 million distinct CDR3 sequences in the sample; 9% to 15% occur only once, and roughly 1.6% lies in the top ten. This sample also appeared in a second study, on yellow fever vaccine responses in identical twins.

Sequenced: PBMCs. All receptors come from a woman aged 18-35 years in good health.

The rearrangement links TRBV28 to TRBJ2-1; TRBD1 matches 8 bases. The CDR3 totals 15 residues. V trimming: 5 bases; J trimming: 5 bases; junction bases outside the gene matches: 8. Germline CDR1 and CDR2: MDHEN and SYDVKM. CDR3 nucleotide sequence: TGTGCCAGCAGTCCGATCGGGACAGGACACAATGAGCAGTTCTTC. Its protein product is CASSPIGTGHNEQFF.

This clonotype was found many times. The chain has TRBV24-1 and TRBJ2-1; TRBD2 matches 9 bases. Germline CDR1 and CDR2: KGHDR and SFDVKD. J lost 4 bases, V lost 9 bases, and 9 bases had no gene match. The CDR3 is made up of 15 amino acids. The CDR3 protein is CATQSSGITYNEQFF. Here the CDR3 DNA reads TGTGCCACCCAATCTAGCGGGATAACTTACAATGAGCAGTTCTTC.

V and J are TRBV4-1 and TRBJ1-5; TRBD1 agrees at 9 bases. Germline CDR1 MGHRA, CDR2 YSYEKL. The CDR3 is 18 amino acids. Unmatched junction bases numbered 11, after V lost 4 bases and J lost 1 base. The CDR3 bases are TGCGCCAGCAGCCTCCGGACAGGGGTTACGGGAAGCAATCAGCCCCAGCATTTT. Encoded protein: CASSLRTGVTGSNQPQHF.

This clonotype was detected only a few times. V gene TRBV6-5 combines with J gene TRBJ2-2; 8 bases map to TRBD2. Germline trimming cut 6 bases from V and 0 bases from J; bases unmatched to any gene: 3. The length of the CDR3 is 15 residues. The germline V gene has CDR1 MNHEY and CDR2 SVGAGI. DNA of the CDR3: TGTGCCAGCAGATTAGCGGGGACGAACACCGGGGAGCTGTTTTTT. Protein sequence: CASRLAGTNTGELFF.

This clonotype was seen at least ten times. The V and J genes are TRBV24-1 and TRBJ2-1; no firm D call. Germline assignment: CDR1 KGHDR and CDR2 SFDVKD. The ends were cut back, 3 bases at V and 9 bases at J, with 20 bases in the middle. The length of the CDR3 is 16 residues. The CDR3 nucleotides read TGTGCCACCAGTGATCAGGATGGGTTGAGGTTTGGTGAGCAGTTCTTC. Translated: CATSDQDGLRFGEQFF.

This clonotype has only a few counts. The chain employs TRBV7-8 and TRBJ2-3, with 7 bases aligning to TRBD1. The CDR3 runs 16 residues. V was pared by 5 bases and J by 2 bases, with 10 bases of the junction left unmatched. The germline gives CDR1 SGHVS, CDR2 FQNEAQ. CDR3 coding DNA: TGTGCCAGCAGCCCTCCGGGACAGCACCTCACAGATACGCAGTATTTT. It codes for CASSPPGQHLTDTQYF.

The DNA for the CDR3 is TGTGCCATCAGAGGGGAGGATCAGCCCCAGCATTTT. It yields the protein CAIRGEDQPQHF. The rearrangement uses TRBV10-3 and TRBJ1-5, with D possibly matching TRBD1 (5 bases). The CDR3 has 12 residues. Trimming shortened V by 6 bases and J by 5 bases, and 8 bases separated the two germline ends. Germline CDR1 and CDR2: ENHRY and SYGVKD.

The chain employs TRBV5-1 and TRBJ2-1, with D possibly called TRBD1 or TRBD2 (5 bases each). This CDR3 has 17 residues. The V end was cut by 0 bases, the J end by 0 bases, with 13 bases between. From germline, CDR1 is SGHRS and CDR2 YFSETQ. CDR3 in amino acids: CASSLAGTLGSYNEQFF. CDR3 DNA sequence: TGCGCCAGCAGCTTGGCGGGGACCTTGGGCTCCTACAATGAGCAGTTCTTC.

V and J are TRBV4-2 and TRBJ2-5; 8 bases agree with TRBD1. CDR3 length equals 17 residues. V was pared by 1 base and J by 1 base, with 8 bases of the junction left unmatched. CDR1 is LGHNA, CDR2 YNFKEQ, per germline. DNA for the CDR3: TGTGCCAGCAGCCAAGGAGGGCAACAGGGGGGCCAAGAGACCCAGTACTTC. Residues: CASSQGGQQGGQETQYF.

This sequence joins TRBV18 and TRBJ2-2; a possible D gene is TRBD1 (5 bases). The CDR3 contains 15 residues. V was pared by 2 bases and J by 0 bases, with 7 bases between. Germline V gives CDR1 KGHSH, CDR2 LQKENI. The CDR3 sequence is CASSPETANTGELFF. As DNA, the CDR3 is TGTGCCAGCTCACCAGAGACAGCGAACACCGGGGAGCTGTTTTTT. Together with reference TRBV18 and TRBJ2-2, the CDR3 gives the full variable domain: NAGVMQNPRHLVRRRGQEARLRCSPMKGHSHVYWYRQLPEEGLKFMVYLQKENIIDESGMPKERFSAEFPKEGPSILRIQQVVRGDSAAYFCASSPETANTGELFFGEGSRLTVL.

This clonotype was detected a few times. This CDR3 reads CASSPSGGLSGTEAFF. The CDR3 DNA sequence: TGTGCCAGCAGCCCTTCCGGGGGGCTATCTGGCACTGAAGCTTTCTTT. This rearrangement joins TRBV7-6 to TRBJ1-1, with TRBD1 as a possible D gene (6 bases). This CDR3 is built from 16 residues. The V end lost 5 bases, the J end lost 4 bases, and 20 bases lay between the germline ends. The germline V gene encodes CDR1 SGHVS and CDR2 FNYEAQ.

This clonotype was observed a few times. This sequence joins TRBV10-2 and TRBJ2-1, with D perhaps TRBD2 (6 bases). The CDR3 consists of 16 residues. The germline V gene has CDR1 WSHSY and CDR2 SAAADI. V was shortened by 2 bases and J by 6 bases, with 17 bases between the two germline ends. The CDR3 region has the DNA TGCGCCAGCAGTGAGCATCCTCCCGGGGGTAGCAATGAGCAGTTCTTC. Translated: CASSEHPPGGSNEQFF.

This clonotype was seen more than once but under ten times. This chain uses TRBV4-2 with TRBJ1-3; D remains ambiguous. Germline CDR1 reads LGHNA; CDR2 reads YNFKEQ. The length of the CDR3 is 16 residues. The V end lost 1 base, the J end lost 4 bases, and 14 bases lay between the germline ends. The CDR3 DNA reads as TGTGCCAGCAGCCAAGGTAGAGGCCTCCAGGGAAACACCATATATTTT. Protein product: CASSQGRGLQGNTIYF.

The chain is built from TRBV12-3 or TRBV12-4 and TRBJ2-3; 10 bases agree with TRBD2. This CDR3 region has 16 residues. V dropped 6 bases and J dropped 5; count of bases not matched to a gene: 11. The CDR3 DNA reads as TGTGCCAGCAGAGAGAGCGGGAGGGCCTCTGGAGATACGCAGTATTTT. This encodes CASRESGRASGDTQYF.